This TCR beta chain derives from a study of blood T cell repertoires in COVID-19. Looking at the study overall: The study drew acute and convalescent COVID-19 samples from the United States, Italy and Spain.

The repertoire was sequenced with immunoSEQ multiplex PCR; TCRdb's copy has only in-frame clones and lacks some. The table shows tens of thousands of clones, with around 79% occurring only once. There are 15 residues in the CDR3. V dropped 4 bases and J dropped 7; count of bases not matched to a gene: 8. The germline V gene encodes CDR1 KGHDR and CDR2 SFDVKD. Sequenced: peripheral blood. The chain is built from TRBV24-1 and TRBJ1-4; TRBD1 aligns across 7 bases. This receptor was identified in a man between 65 and 80 years old with acute or convalescent COVID-19. CDR3 nucleotide sequence: TGTGCCACCAGTGACCCCCGACAGGGCGCTGAAAAACTGTTTTTT. It codes for CATSDPRQGAEKLFF.